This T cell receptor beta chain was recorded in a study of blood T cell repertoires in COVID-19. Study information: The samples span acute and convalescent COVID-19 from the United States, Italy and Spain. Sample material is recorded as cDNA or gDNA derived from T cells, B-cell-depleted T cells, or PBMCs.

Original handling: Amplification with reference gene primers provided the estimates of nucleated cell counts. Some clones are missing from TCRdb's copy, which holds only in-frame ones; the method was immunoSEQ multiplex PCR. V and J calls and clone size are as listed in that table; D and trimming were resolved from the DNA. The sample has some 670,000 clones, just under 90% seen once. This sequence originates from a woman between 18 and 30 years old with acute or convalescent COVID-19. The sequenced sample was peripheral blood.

CDR3 sequence reads: CASSLDRSSYEQYF. The CDR3 DNA reads TGTGCCAGCAGCTTGGACAGATCCTCCTACGAGCAGTACTTC. The J gene is TRBJ2-7, the V gene TRBV6-5; weak D call: TRBD1 (6 bases). This CDR3 spans 14 amino acids. Germline CDR1 MNHEY, CDR2 SVGAGI. V dropped 6 bases and J dropped 0 bases, with 12 bases sitting between them.